The present entry profiles one TCR beta chain with its context. The source of the sample is a study of T cell changes during pregnancy in multiple sclerosis. Measured with immunoSEQ multiplex PCR; TCRdb has only the in-frame clones, and not every one. The sample has 35,000 to 55,000 clones; 88% are singletons. The sequenced sample was CD8+ T cells from peripheral blood mononuclear cells, obtained after pregnancy. This clonotype was obtained from a female donor in good health, enrolled as a control in a pregnancy study.

CDR3 residues: CASSQDGAGYEQYF. The CDR3 region has the DNA TGTGCCAGCAGCCAAGATGGAGCGGGATACGAGCAGTACTTC. The genes are TRBV14 and TRBJ2-7; 7 nucleotides line up with TRBD2. This CDR3 spans 14 amino acids. Germline assignment: CDR1 SGHDN and CDR2 FVKESK. The V gene end was trimmed by 0 bases and the J gene end by 4 bases; junction bases not matched to a gene: 3.